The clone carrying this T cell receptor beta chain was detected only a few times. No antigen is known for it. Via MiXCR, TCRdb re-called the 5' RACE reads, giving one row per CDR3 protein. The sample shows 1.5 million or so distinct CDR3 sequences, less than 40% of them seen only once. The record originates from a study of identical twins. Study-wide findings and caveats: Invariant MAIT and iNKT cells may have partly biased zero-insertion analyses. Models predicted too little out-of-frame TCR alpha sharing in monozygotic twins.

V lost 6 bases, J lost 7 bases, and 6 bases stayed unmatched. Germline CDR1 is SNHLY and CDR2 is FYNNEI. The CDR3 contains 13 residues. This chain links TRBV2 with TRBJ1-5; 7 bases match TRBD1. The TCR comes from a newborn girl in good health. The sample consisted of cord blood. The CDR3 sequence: CASRQGFRQPQHF. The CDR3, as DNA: TGTGCCAGCAGACAGGGGTTTCGGCAGCCCCAGCATTTT.